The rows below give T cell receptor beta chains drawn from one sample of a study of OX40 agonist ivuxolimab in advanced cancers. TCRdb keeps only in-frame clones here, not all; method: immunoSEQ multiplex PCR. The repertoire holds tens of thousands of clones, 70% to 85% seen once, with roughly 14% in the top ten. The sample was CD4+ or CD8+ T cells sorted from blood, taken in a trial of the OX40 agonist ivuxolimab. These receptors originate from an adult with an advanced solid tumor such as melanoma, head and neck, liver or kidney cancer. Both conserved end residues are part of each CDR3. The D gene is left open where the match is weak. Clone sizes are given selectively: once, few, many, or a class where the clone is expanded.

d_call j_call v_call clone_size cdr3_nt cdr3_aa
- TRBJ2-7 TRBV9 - TGTGCCAGCAGCGCCTTGGACCAGAGCTCCTACGAGCAGTACTTC CASSALDQSSYEQYF
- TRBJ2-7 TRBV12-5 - TGTGCTAGTGGTTTGGTAATTGGAACAGACTACGAGCAGTACTTC CASGLVIGTDYEQYF
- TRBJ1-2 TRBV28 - TGTGCCAGCAGTTTATTTCGGACCTATGGCTACACCTTC CASSLFRTYGYTF
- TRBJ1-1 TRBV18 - TGTGCCAGTACCGGACGGGGGGTCGGGACTGAAGCTTTCTTT CASTGRGVGTEAFF
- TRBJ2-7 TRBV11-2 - TGTGCCAGCAGCATTGGTGTCGGCTACGAGCAGTACTTC CASSIGVGYEQYF
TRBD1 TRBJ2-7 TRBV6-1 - TGTGCCAGCAGTTCTCCGGGACAGCCCCCCTACGAGCAGTACTTC CASSSPGQPPYEQYF
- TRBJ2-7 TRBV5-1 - TGCGCCAGCAGTTCAGGACAGACCTACGAGCAGTACTTC CASSSGQTYEQYF
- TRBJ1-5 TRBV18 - TGTGCCAGCTCCGAGGGTAGCCTCAAGGGTCAGCCCCAGCATTTT CASSEGSLKGQPQHF
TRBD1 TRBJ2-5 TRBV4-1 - TGCGCCAGCAGCCAGCAGGGGGCGGAGACCCAGTACTTC CASSQQGAETQYF
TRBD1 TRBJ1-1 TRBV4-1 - TGCGCCAGCAGCCCCGGGACAGGGGATAGGGTAAACACTGAAGCTTTCTTT CASSPGTGDRVNTEAFF
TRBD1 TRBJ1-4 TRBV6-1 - TGTGCCAGCAGTGTTCGACAGGGCTCCACTAATGAAAAACTGTTTTTT CASSVRQGSTNEKLFF
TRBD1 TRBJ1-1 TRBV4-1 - TGCGCCAGCAGCTACCCGGACAGGGGTACTGAAGCTTTCTTT CASSYPDRGTEAFF
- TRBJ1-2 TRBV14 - TGTGCCAGCAGCCAATTCAGGGCTGGCTACACCTTC CASSQFRAGYTF
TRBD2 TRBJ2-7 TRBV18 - TGTGCCAGCTCGGCCGGGACTAGCGGGACGGGGGAGCAGTACTTC CASSAGTSGTGEQYF
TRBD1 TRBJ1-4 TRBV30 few TGTGCCTGGACGACAGGGCGAAATGAAAAACTGTTTTTT CAWTTGRNEKLFF
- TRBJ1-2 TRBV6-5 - TGTGCCAGCAGACCCCCACGGGAGGGCGGCTACACCTTC CASRPPREGGYTF
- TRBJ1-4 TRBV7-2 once TGTGCCAGCAGCCCCGGTCCGAACGGGAAACTGTTTTTT CASSPGPNGKLFF
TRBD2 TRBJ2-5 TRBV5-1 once TGCGCCAGCAGCTTGGGGGGGGGCCAAGAGACCCAGTACTTC CASSLGGGQETQYF
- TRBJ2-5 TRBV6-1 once TGTGCCAGCAGTGAGAGGGCCGAGACCCAGTACTTC CASSERAETQYF
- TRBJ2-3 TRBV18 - TGTGCCAGCTCACCCCCGGCGGCAGATACGCAGTATTTT CASSPPAADTQYF
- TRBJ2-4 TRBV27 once TGTGCCAGCAGTTTTAGGCAGGAAGCAAAAAACATTCAGTACTTC CASSFRQEAKNIQYF
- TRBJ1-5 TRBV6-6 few TGTGCCAGCAGCGGACGGTCTAGGGAGCCCCAGCATTTT CASSGRSREPQHF
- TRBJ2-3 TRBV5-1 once TGCGCCAGCAGCCGAACAGGGATTCGCACAGATACGCAGTATTTT CASSRTGIRTDTQYF
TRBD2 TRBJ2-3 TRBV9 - TGTGCCAGCAGCCACGCCGCGGGGGGGCAAGATACGCAGTATTTT CASSHAAGGQDTQYF
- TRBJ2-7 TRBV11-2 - TGTGCCAGCAGCTTAGGACAGGTCTCCCACGAGCAGTACTTC CASSLGQVSHEQYF
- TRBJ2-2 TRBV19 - TGTGCCAGTAGTCTGCTTACGGGAACCGGGGAGCTGTTTTTT CASSLLTGTGELFF